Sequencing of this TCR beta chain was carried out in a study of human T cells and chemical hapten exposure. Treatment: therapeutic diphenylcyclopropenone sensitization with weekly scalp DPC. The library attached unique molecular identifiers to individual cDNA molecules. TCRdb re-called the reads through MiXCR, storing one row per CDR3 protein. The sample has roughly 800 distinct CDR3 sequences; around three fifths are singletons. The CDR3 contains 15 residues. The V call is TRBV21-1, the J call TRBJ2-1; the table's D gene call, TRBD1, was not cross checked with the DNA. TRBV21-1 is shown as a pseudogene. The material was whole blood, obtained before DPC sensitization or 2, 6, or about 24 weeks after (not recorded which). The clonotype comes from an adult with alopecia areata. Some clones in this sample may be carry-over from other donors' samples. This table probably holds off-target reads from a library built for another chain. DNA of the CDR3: TGTGTCAGGACCAAGGGGGACAGGGGACCAAATGAGCAGTTCTTC. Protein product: CVRTKGDRGPNEQFF.